This section outlines one TCR beta chain sequence together with its context. In the original processing: Estimated nucleated cell counts came from reference gene primer amplification. Using immunoSEQ multiplex PCR, the repertoire was profiled, and TCRdb retains in-frame clones only, with some absent. V and J calls and clone size are as listed in that table; D and trimming were resolved from the DNA. Seen here are around 190,000 clones, approximately 87% observed once, and the top ten hold roughly 20%. This entry belongs to a study of blood T cell repertoires in COVID-19. As for the study in general: The samples span acute and convalescent COVID-19 from the United States, Italy and Spain. T cells, B-cell-depleted T cells, or PBMCs provided the cDNA or gDNA that served as material.

Between the trimmed V and J ends, which lost 5 bases and 5 bases, there was a span of 10 bases. This CDR3 is built from 14 residues. CDR1 is SNHLY and CDR2 is FYNNEI in the germline V gene. The V call is TRBV2, the J call TRBJ1-6; no clear D. Sequences were obtained from peripheral blood. The receptor's source is a man aged 70-80 years with active or convalescent COVID-19. The CDR3 spells CASSIAENNSPLHF. DNA for the CDR3: TGTGCCAGCAGTATCGCAGAAAATAATTCACCCCTCCACTTT. The full variable domain, with the rest looked up from reference TRBV2 and TRBJ1-6, is EPEVTQTPSHQVTQMGQEVILRCVPISNHLYFYWYRQILGQKVEFLVSFYNNEISEKSEIFDDQFSVERPDGSNFTLKIRSTKLEDSAMYFCASSIAENNSPLHFGNGTRLTVT.